This TCR beta chain was retrieved from a study of beta chain features in type 1 diabetes. As for the study in general: Healthy donors and patients showed comparable age, gender and cell yields.

It was one heparinised blood draw, averaging around 120 mL, that each donor gave. Remarks on this clone: The antigen remains undetermined.

Study-level findings and limits: Significant though moderate, a shortening of TCRB CDR3s appeared in all four CD4+ subsets of Type 1 diabetes patients.

Reverse transcribing all isolated RNA meant expressed TCRB transcripts were sequenced. Assay used: immunoSEQ multiplex PCR; TCRdb lists only in-frame clones, some missing. The sample has some 640,000 clones; roughly 13% are singletons. The CDR3 sequence is 15 residues long. The V gene lost 5 bases and the J gene lost 4 bases, with 17 bases spanning the gap. Germline V gives CDR1 SEHNR, CDR2 FQNEAQ (reference sequence). Sequencing was performed on naive CD4+ T cells from blood. This chain joins TRBV7-9 and TRBJ1-2; a weak D match, TRBD1 (6 bases). The origin of this receptor is a young man with type 1 diabetes. CDR3 in amino acids: CASSPTGTAPYGYTF. The CDR3 DNA reads TGTGCCAGCAGCCCTACAGGGACGGCCCCCTATGGCTACACCTTC.